A selection of T cell receptor beta chains follows, all from one sample in a study of blood T cell repertoires in COVID-19. Assay: immunoSEQ multiplex PCR; the TCRdb copy retains only in-frame clones and omits some. The sample has 200,000 to 250,000 clones, just under 90% seen once. The specimen sequenced was peripheral blood. The receptor set was obtained from a young man with COVID-19, enrolled during active disease. Each CDR3 is given with its conserved first and last residue. A D gene is named only where the DNA matches it firmly. Clone size appears in some rows only: once, few, many, or a class for an expanded clone.

D,V,length,size,J,DNA,CDR3
TRBD1,TRBV4-3,16,NA,TRBJ2-2,TGCGCCAGCAGCCAAGATAGGACAGGGCAGGTCGGGGAGCTGTTTTTT,CASSQDRTGQVGELFF
TRBD2,TRBV9,17,NA,TRBJ2-1,TGTGCCAGCAGCCCCGATGGTGATAGCGGGTATATTGGCGAGCAGTTCTTC,CASSPDGDSGYIGEQFF
NA,TRBV6-2/TRBV6-3,16,NA,TRBJ1-2,TGTGCCAGCAGTTACCCGACAGTGAAAGCTAACTATGGCTACACCTTC,CASSYPTVKANYGYTF
TRBD1,TRBV7-2,15,NA,TRBJ1-3,TGTGCCAGCAGCTCTCGACAGGGAAGGTTAAACACCATATATTTT,CASSSRQGRLNTIYF
TRBD1,TRBV24-1,18,once,TRBJ2-1,TGTGCCACCAGTGATCGTGGGTCTGGGACAGGGAGGTTGAATGAGCAGTTCTTC,CATSDRGSGTGRLNEQFF
TRBD1,TRBV7-2,15,NA,TRBJ1-1,TGTGCCAGCAGCTTAGTCTGGACAGGGAACACTGAAGCTTTCTTT,CASSLVWTGNTEAFF
TRBD1,TRBV7-2,13,NA,TRBJ1-2,TGTGCCAGCAGCGGACAGGTCAACTATGGCTACACCTTC,CASSGQVNYGYTF
NA,TRBV19,17,NA,TRBJ1-1,TGTGCCAGTACGCCGTTCGGGGGGGCAAATTATCGGACTGAAGCTTTCTTT,CASTPFGGANYRTEAFF
TRBD1,TRBV9,15,once,TRBJ1-3,TGTGCCAGCAGCGACCGACAGGGGACGGGAAACACCATATATTTT,CASSDRQGTGNTIYF
TRBD1,TRBV25-1,11,NA,TRBJ1-2,TGTGCCAGCATGACAGGGTCTGGCTACACCTTC,CASMTGSGYTF
NA,TRBV28,11,NA,TRBJ1-5,TGTGCCAGCAGTTTTCTAGGGCCCCAGCATTTT,CASSFLGPQHF
NA,TRBV19,14,NA,TRBJ1-2,TGTGCCAGTAGTATAGTGGGAGGGGCCTATGGCTACACCTTC,CASSIVGGAYGYTF
TRBD1,TRBV28,12,NA,TRBJ1-4,TGTGCCACCGGACAGGGAGGGGAAAAACTGTTTTTT,CATGQGGEKLFF
NA,TRBV7-9,18,NA,TRBJ1-6,TGTGCCAGTAGCTTAGTCACGTCCGGAGGGTCCTATAATTCACCCCTCCACTTT,CASSLVTSGGSYNSPLHF
NA,TRBV7-8,13,NA,TRBJ1-6,TGTGCCAGCAGCCAGGGGTTGTTTTCACCCCTCCACTTT,CASSQGLFSPLHF
TRBD2,TRBV19,18,once,TRBJ2-3,TGTGCCAGTAGTCCATACCCTGGGCGGGGGGCCGGGGGAGATACGCAGTATTTT,CASSPYPGRGAGGDTQYF
TRBD2,TRBV7-8,17,NA,TRBJ2-1,TGTGCCAGCAGCTTATACGGACTAGCGGGACCCTACAATGAGCAGTTCTTC,CASSLYGLAGPYNEQFF
TRBD1,TRBV2,14,NA,TRBJ1-2,TGTGCCAGCAGTGAAACAGGGACAGGGTATGGCTACACCTTC,CASSETGTGYGYTF
TRBD2,TRBV7-9,15,once,TRBJ2-7,TGTGCCAGCAGCTTTACCGGGACTAGCTACAACGAGCAGTACTTC,CASSFTGTSYNEQYF
TRBD1,TRBV27,14,NA,TRBJ1-1,TGTGCCAGCAGTCTTCGGGACAGGGCTGTTGAAGCTTTCTTT,CASSLRDRAVEAFF
NA,TRBV18,15,NA,TRBJ2-1,TGTGCCAGCTCCCCTGACAATTCTCAGTACAATGAGCAGTTCTTC,CASSPDNSQYNEQFF
NA,TRBV27,15,NA,TRBJ1-2,TGTGCCAGCAGTTTATATGGGCAGGGTGGCTATGGCTACACCTTC,CASSLYGQGGYGYTF
NA,TRBV4-2,14,NA,TRBJ1-4,TGTGCCAGCAGCTTTGGGACTCTTAATGAAAAACTGTTTTTT,CASSFGTLNEKLFF
TRBD2,TRBV2,14,NA,TRBJ2-7,TGTGCCAGCAGTCCGGGAGGGCCTTTTGAAGAGCAGTACTTC,CASSPGGPFEEQYF
NA,TRBV5-1,15,NA,TRBJ1-1,TGCGCCAGCACCCAATCGGGGATATTGAACACTGAAGCTTTCTTT,CASTQSGILNTEAFF
NA,TRBV6-6,15,NA,TRBJ1-5,TGTGCCAGCAGCCGCGACCGGGACAACAATCAGCCCCAGCATTTT,CASSRDRDNNQPQHF
TRBD1,TRBV30,14,NA,TRBJ2-5,TGTGCCTGGGACCCGGGACAGGGATTAGAGACCCAGTACTTC,CAWDPGQGLETQYF
NA,TRBV15,19,NA,TRBJ1-1,TGTGCCACCAGCAGAGAAAGCCCGGGAACAGGGCGAAAGAACACTGAAGCTTTCTTT,CATSRESPGTGRKNTEAFF
TRBD2,TRBV9,16,NA,TRBJ2-7,TGTGCCAGCAGCGCCACCGCGACTAGCGGAGCCTACGAGCAGTACTTC,CASSATATSGAYEQYF
TRBD1,TRBV27,17,NA,TRBJ2-7,TGTGCCAGCAGTTTTCGCACAGGGGGCTATATCTCCTACGAGCAGTACTTC,CASSFRTGGYISYEQYF
TRBD1,TRBV6-5,15,NA,TRBJ2-5,TGTGCCAGCAGTTACGGGACAGATACTCAAGAGACCCAGTACTTC,CASSYGTDTQETQYF
TRBD1,TRBV28,15,NA,TRBJ1-4,TGTGCCAGCAGTTTATGGCAGGGGGGTAATGAAAAACTGTTTTTT,CASSLWQGGNEKLFF
NA,TRBV12-2,11,few,TRBJ2-5,TGTGCAAGTCGCCCCCTCAGGACCCAGTACTTC,CASRPLRTQYF
TRBD1,TRBV6-5,15,NA,TRBJ1-3,TGTGCCAGCAGTTACTCAGGGGGCGTTGGAAACACCATATATTTT,CASSYSGGVGNTIYF
NA,TRBV27,13,NA,TRBJ1-1,TGTGCCAGCAGTTTTCAGAGGTACACTGAAGCTTTCTTT,CASSFQRYTEAFF
NA,TRBV7-9,15,NA,TRBJ1-1,TGTGCCAGCAGCTTAGCGCAGGGAATTAACACTGAAGCTTTCTTT,CASSLAQGINTEAFF
NA,TRBV7-8,14,NA,TRBJ2-7,TGTGCCAGCAGCTCAGACAGATCTCCCTACGAGCAGTACTTC,CASSSDRSPYEQYF
NA,TRBV7-2,14,NA,TRBJ2-7,TGTGCCAGCAGCCTCCTCATCCAGGGATCCGAGCAGTACTTC,CASSLLIQGSEQYF
TRBD1,TRBV6-5,15,once,TRBJ2-3,TGTGCCAGCAGTTTGGACAGGGGAGGGTCGGATACGCAGTATTTT,CASSLDRGGSDTQYF
NA,TRBV28,15,once,TRBJ2-7,TGTGCCAGCAGTTTGAGTAGCCAAGCTACCTACGAGCAGTACTTC,CASSLSSQATYEQYF
NA,TRBV28,11,NA,TRBJ2-7,TGTGCCAGCAGTTCTGGAGAGAAGCAGTACTTC,CASSSGEKQYF
TRBD1,TRBV7-2,16,once,TRBJ1-4,TGTGCCAGCAGCCGGGGACAGGGTGCAACTAATGAAAAACTGTTTTTT,CASSRGQGATNEKLFF
TRBD2,TRBV30,16,NA,TRBJ2-7,TGTGCCTGGAGTGGACTCGGGACTAGCGGGAACTACGAGCAGTACTTC,CAWSGLGTSGNYEQYF
NA,TRBV19,15,NA,TRBJ2-7,TGTGCCAGTAGTACGCAACTGAGGGCGGGGTACGAGCAGTACTTC,CASSTQLRAGYEQYF
NA,TRBV30,16,NA,TRBJ1-5,TGTGCCTGGAGCTATTTATCAGGGATAGGCAATCAGCCCCAGCATTTT,CAWSYLSGIGNQPQHF